These T cell receptor beta chains were read from a single sample in a study of blood T cells in healthy people across ages. TCRdb reprocessed the 5' RACE reads with MiXCR, giving one entry per CDR3 protein. The sample lists around 1,100,000 distinct CDR3 sequences, less than 45% occurring once. Sequenced material: blood. The receptors here all came from a young man in good health. Each CDR3 is given with its conserved first and last residue. Fields, in order: D gene, J gene, clone size, V gene, CDR3 DNA, CDR3 protein. A D gene is named only where the DNA matches it firmly. Rows may omit the clone size; those that give it use once, few, many or a size class.

D gene: NA
J gene: TRBJ2-7
clone size: NA
V gene: TRBV12-3/TRBV12-4
CDR3 DNA: TGTGCCAGCAGCCCGGGGCTTTCAAGCTCCTACAATGAGCAGTACTTC
CDR3 protein: CASSPGLSSSYNEQYF

D gene: NA
J gene: TRBJ1-2
clone size: NA
V gene: TRBV20-1
CDR3 DNA: TGCAGTGCTAGAGATTCGGCAGGGGATTATCCTAACTATGGCTACACCTTC
CDR3 protein: CSARDSAGDYPNYGYTF

D gene: NA
J gene: TRBJ2-2
clone size: NA
V gene: TRBV5-1
CDR3 DNA: TGCGCCAGCACCAGACCCAATGAAGACACCGGGGAGCTGTTTTTT
CDR3 protein: CASTRPNEDTGELFF

D gene: TRBD2
J gene: TRBJ2-3
clone size: NA
V gene: TRBV6-6
CDR3 DNA: TGTGCCAGCAGTTCCCCGGGGGGGGAGTGGACAGATACGCAGTATTTT
CDR3 protein: CASSSPGGEWTDTQYF

D gene: TRBD1
J gene: TRBJ1-2
clone size: few
V gene: TRBV6-1
CDR3 DNA: TGTGCCAGCAGCGATGTCTGGCAGGGGGTTGATAACTATGGCTACACCTTC
CDR3 protein: CASSDVWQGVDNYGYTF

D gene: NA
J gene: TRBJ2-1
clone size: few
V gene: TRBV7-2
CDR3 DNA: TGTGCCAGCAGCTTCCCGGGACTGCACAATGAGCAGTTCTTC
CDR3 protein: CASSFPGLHNEQFF

D gene: NA
J gene: TRBJ2-2
clone size: NA
V gene: TRBV5-1
CDR3 DNA: TGCGCCAGTGGGCAGACTAACACCGGGGAGCTGTTTTTT
CDR3 protein: CASGQTNTGELFF

D gene: TRBD1
J gene: TRBJ1-1
clone size: few
V gene: TRBV12-3/TRBV12-4
CDR3 DNA: TGTGCCAGCCGACAGGGGGAACTTAACACTGAAGCTTTCTTT
CDR3 protein: CASRQGELNTEAFF

D gene: TRBD1
J gene: TRBJ2-3
clone size: NA
V gene: TRBV27
CDR3 DNA: TGTGCCAGCAGCCTAAGACAGGGGGCAAGAGATACGCAGTATTTT
CDR3 protein: CASSLRQGARDTQYF

D gene: NA
J gene: TRBJ2-2
clone size: few
V gene: TRBV12-3/TRBV12-4
CDR3 DNA: TGTGCCAGCAGTTTGGGCAGGGTGGACACCGGGGAGCTGTTTTTT
CDR3 protein: CASSLGRVDTGELFF

D gene: NA
J gene: TRBJ2-2
clone size: once
V gene: TRBV27
CDR3 DNA: TGTGCCACCAGACCCATTATAGCTACGAACACCGGGGAGCTGTTTTTT
CDR3 protein: CATRPIIATNTGELFF

D gene: TRBD2
J gene: TRBJ2-5
clone size: NA
V gene: TRBV28
CDR3 DNA: TGTGCCAGCAGTACTGGGACTAGCGGGGGTAGCAACCAAGAGACCCAGTACTTC
CDR3 protein: CASSTGTSGGSNQETQYF

D gene: NA
J gene: TRBJ2-1
clone size: few
V gene: TRBV10-3
CDR3 DNA: TGTGCCATCAGCCGACCACCATCGGGTAATGAGCAGTTCTTC
CDR3 protein: CAISRPPSGNEQFF

D gene: TRBD1
J gene: TRBJ1-2
clone size: few
V gene: TRBV29-1
CDR3 DNA: TGCAGCGTTGGTCCCGGGACAGGAAGGGGGAACTATGGCTACACCTTC
CDR3 protein: CSVGPGTGRGNYGYTF

D gene: TRBD1
J gene: TRBJ2-1
clone size: few
V gene: TRBV7-9
CDR3 DNA: TGTGCCAGCAGCGAAGGGACAGGGAGCTCCTACAATGAGCAGTTCTTC
CDR3 protein: CASSEGTGSSYNEQFF

D gene: NA
J gene: TRBJ1-5
clone size: NA
V gene: TRBV12-3/TRBV12-4
CDR3 DNA: TGTGCCAGCAGTCCTAGTGGCAGCAGCAATCAGCCCCAGCATTTT
CDR3 protein: CASSPSGSSNQPQHF